The 28 T cell receptor beta chains in this list originate from one sample, sequenced in a study of PD-1 and CTLA-4 blockade in melanoma. Sequencing was performed with immunoSEQ multiplex PCR; in TCRdb, only in-frame clones are kept and a portion is missing. Seen here are approximately 33,000 clones, around 93% observed once, and the top ten hold approximately 8%. The input for sequencing was CD8+ T cells from peripheral blood, taken from a patient given anti-PD-1 treatment. The receptor source for this set is a human donor with melanoma.

The rearrangement uses TRBV7-3 and TRBJ2-7, with 12 bases fitting TRBD2. From germline, CDR1 is SGHTA and CDR2 FQGTGA. J was trimmed by 3 bases and V by 5 bases; bases with no gene match: 5. This CDR3 has 15 amino acids. CDR3 DNA sequence: TGTGCCAGCAGCACCCGGACTAGCGGGAACTACGAGCAGTACTTC. It encodes CASSTRTSGNYEQYF.

The chain is built from TRBV4-1 and TRBJ2-1; D unresolved. The CDR3 extends over 15 amino acids. Germline loops: CDR1 MGHRA, CDR2 YSYEKL. V was clipped by 0 bases and J by 4 bases, with 10 bases between them. The CDR3 sequence is CASSQEPVGYNEQFF. CDR3 DNA: TGCGCCAGCAGCCAAGAACCCGTAGGGTACAATGAGCAGTTCTTC.

This clone is deemed medium-sized. The chain has TRBV11-2 and TRBJ1-1, with D possibly matching TRBD1 (6 bases). CDR1 and CDR2 from the germline V gene are SGHAT and FQNNGV. The CDR3 consists of 15 residues. V was shortened by 6 bases and J by 1 base, with 15 bases between the two germline ends. CDR3 sequence: CASSSFTGSNTEAFF. The CDR3 nucleotides read TGTGCCAGCAGTTCTTTCACAGGGTCGAACACTGAAGCTTTCTTT. Full variable domain (missing parts from reference TRBV11-2 and TRBJ1-1): EAGVAQSPRYKIIEKRQSVAFWCNPISGHATLYWYQQILGQGPKLLIQFQNNGVVDDSQLPKDRFSAERLKGVDSTLKIQPAKLEDSAVYLCASSSFTGSNTEAFFGQGTRLTVV.

This clone has only a few counts. V gene TRBV7-9 combines with J gene TRBJ2-7, with D hard to call. The CDR3 runs to 11 residues. V shed 7 bases and J shed 2 bases, with 6 bases lying between them. CDR1 SEHNR and CDR2 FQNEAQ come from the germline V gene (reference sequence). The CDR3 loop is CASTDTYEQYF. Written as DNA, the CDR3 is TGTGCCAGCACCGATACCTACGAGCAGTACTTC.

The V gene is TRBV27, the J gene TRBJ2-1; D unclear. CDR3 length: 13 amino acids. Germline CDR1 MNHEY, CDR2 SMNVEV (reference sequence). Trimming cost V 2 bases and J 6 bases, with 8 bases left between them. As DNA, the CDR3 is TGTGCCAGCAGTTTACTAGAATCCAATGAGCAGTTCTTC. Protein product: CASSLLESNEQFF.

V and J are TRBV5-6 and TRBJ2-7, with D possibly matching TRBD2 (6 bases). Germline V gene data show CDR1 as SGHDT and CDR2 as YYEEEE. The CDR3 covers 14 residues. With 2 bases removed from V and 5 bases from J, the gap between germline ends came to 14 bases. As DNA, the CDR3 is TGTGCCAGCAGCTTAGGAGGTAGCGGTGACGAGCAGTACTTC. This codes for CASSLGGSGDEQYF. Filled out from reference TRBV5-6 and TRBJ2-7, the complete variable domain reads DAGVTQSPTHLIKTRGQQVTLRCSPKSGHDTVSWYQQALGQGPQFIFQYYEEEERQRGNFPDRFSGHQFPNYSSELNVNALLLGDSALYLCASSLGGSGDEQYFGPGTRLTVT.

CDR3 region: CASSGDRQSPSGNTIYF. For the CDR3, the DNA is TGTGCCAGCAGCGGGGACCGACAGTCTCCATCTGGAAACACCATATATTTT. The chain links TRBV7-6 to TRBJ1-3; D is perhaps TRBD1 (5 bases). Germline lookup yields CDR1 SGHVS and CDR2 FNYEAQ. The CDR3 consists of 17 residues. Trimming left V 5 bases short and J 1 base short, with 18 bases between.

The chain uses TRBV29-1 and TRBJ1-2; D gene uncertain. The CDR3 has 14 residues. Germline V gene sequence: CDR1 SQVTM, CDR2 ANQGSEA. Trimming stripped 0 bases from V and 4 bases from J, with 12 bases between. DNA for the CDR3: TGCAGCGTTGAAGATGGCGGGGAGGGCTATGGCTACACCTTC. It is translated as CSVEDGGEGYGYTF.

The rearrangement joins TRBV4-1 to TRBJ2-7; a possible D gene is TRBD1 (6 bases). Germline CDR1 and CDR2: MGHRA and YSYEKL. The CDR3 runs to 15 residues. V was pared by 1 base and J by 4 bases, with 14 bases between. DNA of the CDR3: TGCGCCAGCAGCCAAGGCTCAGGACAGACTTACGAGCAGTACTTC. Its protein is CASSQGSGQTYEQYF.

The rearrangement uses TRBV11-1 and TRBJ2-1, with D perhaps assigned TRBD1 or TRBD2 (5 bases each). The V gene's germline CDR1 is SGHAT and CDR2 FQDESV (reference sequence). Between the trimmed V and J ends, which lost 0 bases and 6 bases, there was a span of 9 bases. CDR3 length: 14 amino acids. The CDR3 loop is CASSLAWDGNEQFF. Here the CDR3 DNA reads TGTGCCAGCAGCTTAGCGTGGGACGGCAATGAGCAGTTCTTC.

In its sample, this clone was seen once. The gene calls are TRBV27 and TRBJ2-3; 12 nucleotides match TRBD2. The trim removed 5 bases at V and 6 bases at J, leaving 3 bases unmatched. Germline V gives CDR1 MNHEY, CDR2 SMNVEV (reference sequence). The CDR3 runs to 14 residues. The CDR3, as DNA: TGTGCCAGCAGTCTAGCGGGAGGGGGGGATACGCAGTATTTT. Amino acid sequence: CASSLAGGGDTQYF.

V usage is TRBV24-1 and J usage is TRBJ2-1; TRBD2 agrees at 8 bases. Germline loops: CDR1 KGHDR, CDR2 SFDVKD. V was pared by 5 bases and J by 7 bases, with 12 bases of the junction left unmatched. The CDR3 is 16 amino acids. The CDR3 is CATSAFYGGGKNEQFF. DNA of the CDR3: TGTGCCACCAGTGCTTTTTACGGGGGGGGCAAAAATGAGCAGTTCTTC.

The chain carries TRBV13 and TRBJ1-3; 7 nucleotides line up with TRBD1. Germline assignment: CDR1 PRHDT and CDR2 FYEKMQ (reference sequence). Trimming removed 7 bases from V and 3 bases from J; junction bases left unmatched: 6. There are 14 residues in the CDR3. CDR3 nucleotides: TGTGCCAGCACCGGACAGGAGGTTGGAAACACCATATATTTT. It yields the protein CASTGQEVGNTIYF. Drawing the rest from reference TRBV13 and TRBJ1-3, the complete variable domain is AAGVIQSPRHLIKEKRETATLKCYPIPRHDTVYWYQQGPGQDPQFLISFYEKMQSDKGSIPDRFSAQQFSDYHSELNMSSLELGDSALYFCASTGQEVGNTIYFGEGSWLTVV.

J is TRBJ2-3 and V is TRBV9; 7 positions match TRBD2. The CDR3 sequence is 18 residues long. From germline, CDR1 is SGDLS and CDR2 YYNGEE. The V gene end was trimmed by 0 bases and the J gene end by 2 bases; junction bases not matched to a gene: 12. CDR3 residues: CASSVAQVVGGITDTQYF. Written as DNA, the CDR3 is TGTGCCAGCAGCGTAGCCCAAGTCGTCGGGGGGATCACAGATACGCAGTATTTT.

The CDR3 is CASSPETSFEAFF. The CDR3 DNA follows: TGTGCCAGCTCACCAGAGACATCGTTTGAAGCTTTCTTT. This chain uses TRBV18 with TRBJ1-1, with D unresolved. The germline V gene encodes CDR1 KGHSH and CDR2 LQKENI. V lost 2 bases to trimming and J lost 7 bases, with 11 bases between them. The CDR3 length is 13 residues.

The table lists this clone with a few counts. This sequence joins TRBV7-9 and TRBJ1-3, with D unresolved. CDR1 is SEHNR, CDR2 FQNEAQ, per germline (reference sequence). V gave up 5 bases and J gave up 0 bases, with 14 bases separating them. This CDR3 comprises 16 residues. The DNA of the CDR3 is TGTGCCAGCAGCGAGGATGACGCTGGCTCTGGAAACACCATATATTTT. Its protein product is CASSEDDAGSGNTIYF. The entire variable domain, with the rest obtained from reference TRBV7-9 and TRBJ1-3, is as follows: DTGVSQNPRHKITKRGQNVTFRCDPISEHNRLYWYRQTLGQGPEFLTYFQNEAQLEKSRLLSDRFSAERPKGSFSTLEIQRTEQGDSAMYLCASSEDDAGSGNTIYFGEGSWLTVV.

The chain uses TRBV6-5 and TRBJ1-1; D is ambiguous. This CDR3 is built from 15 residues. The germline V gene has CDR1 MNHEY and CDR2 SVGAGI. Trimming shortened V by 0 bases and J by 0 bases, and 8 bases separated the two germline ends. The CDR3 spells CASSYSQSMNTEAFF. Here the CDR3 DNA reads TGTGCCAGCAGTTACTCTCAGAGCATGAACACTGAAGCTTTCTTT.

This chain uses TRBV19 with TRBJ2-6; the D is unclear. This CDR3 has 15 amino acids. The V gene lost 1 base and the J gene lost 4 bases, with 8 bases spanning the gap. CDR1 and CDR2 from the germline V gene are LNHDA and SQIVND (reference sequence). The CDR3 here is CASSIVRAGANVLTF. The CDR3 DNA sequence: TGTGCCAGTAGTATAGTACGAGCGGGGGCCAACGTCCTGACTTTC.

In its sample, this clone is medium-sized. V is TRBV7-9 and J is TRBJ2-7; D is perhaps TRBD2 (6 bases). Trimming shortened V by 5 bases and J by 1 base, and 9 bases separated the two germline ends. The CDR3 has 13 residues. The V gene's germline CDR1 is SEHNR and CDR2 FQNEAQ (reference sequence). The CDR3 reads CASSPGTSYEQYF. CDR3 coding DNA: TGTGCCAGCAGCCCGGGGACTTCCTACGAGCAGTACTTC.

The gene calls are TRBV3-1 (or the pseudogene TRBV3-2) and TRBJ1-6, with no clear D. Germline V CDR1 and CDR2: LGHDT, YNNKEL (reference sequence). V lost 2 bases, J lost 4 bases, and 9 bases lay in between. The CDR3 covers 15 residues. The CDR3 DNA is TGTGCCAGCAGCCAAAGCGGTATTTATAATTCACCCCTCCACTTT. Its protein product is CASSQSGIYNSPLHF.

The chain employs TRBV29-1 and TRBJ1-1; D is uncertain. Trimming cost V 4 bases and J 1 base, with 7 bases left between them. This CDR3 comprises 12 residues. Germline CDR1 reads SQVTM; CDR2 reads ANQGSEA. The CDR3 protein is CSVAVRNTEAFF. The DNA of the CDR3 is TGCAGCGTTGCGGTCAGGAACACTGAAGCTTTCTTT.

This rearrangement joins TRBV7-8 to TRBJ2-3, with D perhaps matching TRBD1 (6 bases). Trimming removed 0 bases from V and 2 bases from J, with 6 bases in between. This CDR3 comprises 14 residues. Germline CDR1 and CDR2: SGHVS and FQNEAQ. The CDR3 nucleotides are TGTGCCAGCAGCTTAGCGGGGGCCACAGATACGCAGTATTTT. Translation: CASSLAGATDTQYF. The full variable domain, with the rest looked up from reference TRBV7-8 and TRBJ2-3, is GAGVSQSPRYKVAKRGQDVALRCDPISGHVSLFWYQQALGQGPEFLTYFQNEAQLDKSGLPSDRFFAERPEGSVSTLKIQRTQQEDSAVYLCASSLAGATDTQYFGPGTRLTVL.

CDR3 sequence: CASSPSAGGTYEQYF. CDR3 sequence (DNA): TGTGCCAGCAGCCCCTCGGCGGGAGGAACCTACGAGCAGTACTTC. This rearrangement joins TRBV27 to TRBJ2-7, with 8 bases that match TRBD2. This CDR3 is built from 15 residues. V was pared by 6 bases and J by 2 bases, with 9 bases of the junction left unmatched. Germline V CDR1 and CDR2: MNHEY, SMNVEV (reference sequence).

The chain joins TRBV28 to TRBJ1-2; D gene uncertain. Trimming shortened V by 5 bases and J by 6 bases, and 19 bases separated the two germline ends. This CDR3 contains 15 residues. Germline CDR1 MDHEN, CDR2 SYDVKM. Here the CDR3 reads CASSPLGKNVNGYTF. The CDR3 bases are TGTGCCAGCAGTCCCCTAGGAAAGAACGTAAATGGCTACACCTTC.

This chain connects TRBV5-1 to TRBJ2-2, with D unclear. Trimming removed 3 bases at V and 1 base at J, with 1 base between. CDR3 length: 12 amino acids. Germline V gene data show CDR1 as SGHRS and CDR2 as YFSETQ. The CDR3 DNA reads as TGCGCCAGCAGCTGGAACACCGGGGAGCTGTTTTTT. Its translation: CASSWNTGELFF.

The chain joins TRBV5-6 to TRBJ1-3, with D perhaps TRBD1 (5 bases). This CDR3 comprises 15 residues. Per the germline V gene, CDR1 is SGHDT and CDR2 is YYEEEE. V lost 3 bases, J lost 0 bases, and 10 bases lay in between. This chain's CDR3 is CASSSQANSGNTIYF. Here the CDR3 DNA reads TGTGCCAGCAGCTCACAGGCAAACTCTGGAAACACCATATATTTT.

This chain connects TRBV3-1 (or the pseudogene TRBV3-2) to TRBJ2-7, with D possibly TRBD1 on 6 matching bases. The CDR3 covers 15 residues. Germline V gives CDR1 LGHDT, CDR2 YNNKEL (reference sequence). The V end was cut by 0 bases, the J end by 2 bases, with 11 bases between. CDR3 DNA: TGTGCCAGCAGCCAAGAGAGTGACAGGCCCTACGAGCAGTACTTC. Protein sequence: CASSQESDRPYEQYF.

V is TRBV7-9 and J is TRBJ2-1, with D perhaps assigned TRBD1 or TRBD2 (7 bases each). This CDR3 has 15 amino acids. In germline, CDR1 is SEHNR, CDR2 FQNEAQ (reference sequence). V gave up 0 bases and J gave up 5 bases, with 11 bases separating them. The CDR3 region has the DNA TGTGCCAGCAGCTTAGCGGGAGGGGGCCACAATGAGCAGTTCTTC. It encodes CASSLAGGGHNEQFF. Supplemented by reference TRBV7-9 and TRBJ2-1, the full variable domain reads DTGVSQNPRHKITKRGQNVTFRCDPISEHNRLYWYRQTLGQGPEFLTYFQNEAQLEKSRLLSDRFSAERPKGSFSTLEIQRTEQGDSAMYLCASSLAGGGHNEQFFGPGTRLTVL.